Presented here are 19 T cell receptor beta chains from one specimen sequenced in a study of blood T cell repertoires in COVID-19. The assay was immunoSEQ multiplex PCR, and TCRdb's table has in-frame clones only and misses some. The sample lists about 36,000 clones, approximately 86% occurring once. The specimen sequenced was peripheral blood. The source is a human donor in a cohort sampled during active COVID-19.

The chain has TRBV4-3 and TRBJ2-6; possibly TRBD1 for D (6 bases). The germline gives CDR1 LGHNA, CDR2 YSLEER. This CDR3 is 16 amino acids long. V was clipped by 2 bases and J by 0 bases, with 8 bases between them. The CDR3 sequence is CASSQLGGSGANVLTF. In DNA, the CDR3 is TGCGCCAGCAGCCAATTAGGGGGCTCTGGGGCCAACGTCCTGACTTTC.

The CDR3 loop is CAWRGGATGYGYTF. CDR3 bases: TGTGCCTGGAGGGGGGGGGCCACGGGATATGGCTACACCTTC. The chain combines TRBV30 with TRBJ1-2; weak D call: TRBD1 (6 bases). V lost 3 bases to trimming and J lost 5 bases, with 16 bases between them. Germline lookup yields CDR1 GTSNPN and CDR2 SVGIG (reference sequence). The CDR3 runs 14 residues.

This CDR3 is CASSQGVAVGQYF. In DNA, the CDR3 is TGTGCCAGCAGCCAGGGAGTCGCCGTCGGGCAGTACTTC. The chain recombines TRBV3-1 (or the pseudogene TRBV3-2) with TRBJ2-7; weak D call: TRBD2 (5 bases). This CDR3 comprises 13 residues. V was trimmed by 3 bases and J by 9 bases, leaving 15 bases between them. In germline, CDR1 is LGHDT, CDR2 YNNKEL (reference sequence).

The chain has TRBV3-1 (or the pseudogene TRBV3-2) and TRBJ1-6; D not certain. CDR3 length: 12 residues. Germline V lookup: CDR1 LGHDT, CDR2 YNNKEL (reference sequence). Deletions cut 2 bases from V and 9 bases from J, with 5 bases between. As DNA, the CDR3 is TGTGCCAGCAGCCAAATGCGTTCACCCCTCCACTTT. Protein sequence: CASSQMRSPLHF.

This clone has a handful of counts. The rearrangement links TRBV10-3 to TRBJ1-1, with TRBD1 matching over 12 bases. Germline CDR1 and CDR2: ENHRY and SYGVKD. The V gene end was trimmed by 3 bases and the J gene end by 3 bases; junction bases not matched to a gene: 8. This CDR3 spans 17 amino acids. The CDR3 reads CAISEGGTGGPDTEAFF. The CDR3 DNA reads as TGTGCCATCAGTGAAGGAGGGACAGGGGGCCCGGACACTGAAGCTTTCTTT.

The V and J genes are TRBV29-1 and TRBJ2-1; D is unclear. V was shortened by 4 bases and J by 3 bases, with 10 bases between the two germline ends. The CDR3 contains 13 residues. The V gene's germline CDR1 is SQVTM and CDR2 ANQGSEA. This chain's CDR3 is CSVASPLYNEQFF. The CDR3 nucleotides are TGCAGCGTTGCTAGTCCCCTCTACAATGAGCAGTTCTTC.

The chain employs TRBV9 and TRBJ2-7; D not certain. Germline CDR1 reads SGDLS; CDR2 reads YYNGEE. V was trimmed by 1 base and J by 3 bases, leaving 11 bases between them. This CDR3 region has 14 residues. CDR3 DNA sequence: TGTGCCAGCAGCGTACAGGTCATGGGCTACGAGCAGTACTTC. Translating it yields CASSVQVMGYEQYF.

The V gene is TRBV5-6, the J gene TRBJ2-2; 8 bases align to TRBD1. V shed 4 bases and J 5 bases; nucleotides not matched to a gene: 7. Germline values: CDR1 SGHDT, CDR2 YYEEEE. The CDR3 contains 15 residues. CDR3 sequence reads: CASSPVDRETGELFF. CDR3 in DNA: TGTGCCAGCAGCCCGGTGGACAGGGAGACCGGGGAGCTGTTTTTT.

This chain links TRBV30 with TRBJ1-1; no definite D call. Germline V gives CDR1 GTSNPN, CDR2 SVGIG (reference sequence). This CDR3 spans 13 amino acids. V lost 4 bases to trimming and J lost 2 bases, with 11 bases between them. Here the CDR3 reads CAWMSGFNTEAFF. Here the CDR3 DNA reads TGTGCCTGGATGTCAGGTTTTAACACTGAAGCTTTCTTT.

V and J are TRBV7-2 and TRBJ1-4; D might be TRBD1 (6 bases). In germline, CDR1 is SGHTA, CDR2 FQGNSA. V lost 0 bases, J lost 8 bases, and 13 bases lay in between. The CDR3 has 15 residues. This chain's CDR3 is CASSLASRGNEKLFF. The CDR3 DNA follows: TGTGCCAGCAGCTTAGCTTCCAGGGGAAACGAAAAACTGTTTTTT.

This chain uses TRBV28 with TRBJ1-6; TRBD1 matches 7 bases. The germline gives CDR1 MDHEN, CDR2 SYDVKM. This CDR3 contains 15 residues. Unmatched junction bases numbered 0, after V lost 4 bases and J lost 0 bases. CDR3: CASSSGGSYNSPLHF. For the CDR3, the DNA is TGTGCCAGCAGTTCAGGGGGCTCCTATAATTCACCCCTCCACTTT.

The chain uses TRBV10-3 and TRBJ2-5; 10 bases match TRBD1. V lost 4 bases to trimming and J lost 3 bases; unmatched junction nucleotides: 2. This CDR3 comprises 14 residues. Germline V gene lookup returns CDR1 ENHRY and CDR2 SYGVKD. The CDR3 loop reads CAISGGTGEETQYF. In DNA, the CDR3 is TGTGCCATCAGTGGAGGGACAGGGGAAGAGACCCAGTACTTC.

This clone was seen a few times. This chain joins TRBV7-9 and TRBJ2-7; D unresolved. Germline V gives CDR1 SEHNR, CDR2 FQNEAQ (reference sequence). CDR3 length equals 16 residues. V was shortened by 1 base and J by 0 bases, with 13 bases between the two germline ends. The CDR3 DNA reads TGTGCCAGCAGCTTAGTGGCGGAATGGTACTCCTACGAGCAGTACTTC. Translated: CASSLVAEWYSYEQYF.

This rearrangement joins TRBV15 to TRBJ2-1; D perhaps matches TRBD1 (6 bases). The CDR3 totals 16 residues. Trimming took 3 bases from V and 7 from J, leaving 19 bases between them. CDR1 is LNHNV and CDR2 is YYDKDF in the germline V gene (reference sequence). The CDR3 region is CATSSTGWGLGNEQFF. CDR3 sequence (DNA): TGTGCCACCAGCAGTACAGGGTGGGGCCTTGGGAATGAGCAGTTCTTC.

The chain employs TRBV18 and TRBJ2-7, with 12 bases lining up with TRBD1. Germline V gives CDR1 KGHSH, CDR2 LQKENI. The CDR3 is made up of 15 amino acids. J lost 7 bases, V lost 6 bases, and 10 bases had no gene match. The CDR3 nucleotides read TGTGCCAGCTCCCCTGGGGGACAGGGGGCGCGGGAGCAGTACTTC. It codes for CASSPGGQGAREQYF.

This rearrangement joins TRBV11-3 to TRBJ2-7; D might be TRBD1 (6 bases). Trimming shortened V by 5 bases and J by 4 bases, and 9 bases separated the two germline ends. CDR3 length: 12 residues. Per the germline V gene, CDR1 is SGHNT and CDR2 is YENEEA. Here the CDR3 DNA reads TGTGCCAGCAGCATCACAGGGTACGAGCAGTACTTC. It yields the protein CASSITGYEQYF.

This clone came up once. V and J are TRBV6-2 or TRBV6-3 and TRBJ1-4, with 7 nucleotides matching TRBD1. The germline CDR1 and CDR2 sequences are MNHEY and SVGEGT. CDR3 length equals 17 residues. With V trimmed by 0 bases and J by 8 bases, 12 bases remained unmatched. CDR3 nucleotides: TGTGCCAGCAGTTACTCCCCGGAGAGGGGGCGAAACGAAAAACTGTTTTTT. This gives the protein CASSYSPERGRNEKLFF.

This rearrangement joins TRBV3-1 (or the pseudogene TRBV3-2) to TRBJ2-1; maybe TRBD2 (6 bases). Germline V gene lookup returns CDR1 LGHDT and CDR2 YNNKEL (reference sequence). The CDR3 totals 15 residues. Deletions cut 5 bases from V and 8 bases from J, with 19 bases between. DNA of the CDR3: TGTGCCAGCAGCTCTCGCCGGGACTCATCTTATGAGCAGTTCTTC. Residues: CASSSRRDSSYEQFF.

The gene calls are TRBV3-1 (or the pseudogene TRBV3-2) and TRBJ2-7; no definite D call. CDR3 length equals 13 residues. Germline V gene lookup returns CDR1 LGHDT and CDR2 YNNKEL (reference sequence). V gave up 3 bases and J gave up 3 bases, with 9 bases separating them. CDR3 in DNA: TGTGCCAGCAGCCAGGCCACACGCTACGAGCAGTACTTC. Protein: CASSQATRYEQYF.